The rows below give T cell receptor beta chains drawn from one sample of a study of shared T cell receptors in the human thymus. Generated by immunoSEQ multiplex PCR, the TCRdb table keeps only in-frame clones and is missing some. This repertoire shows about 380,000 clones, approximately 95% found once; its top ten account for approximately 0.02%. What was sequenced was thymocytes. These receptors were collected from a human donor. The conserved cysteine and the conserved F or W are not part of the CDR3 here. Each record gives: J gene, clone size, V gene, CDR3 protein. Not every row has a clone size; where given, it reads once, few, many or a size class.

j_call: TRBJ1-4; clone_size: NA; v_call: TRBV6-5; cdr3_aa: ASPRGEKLF
j_call: TRBJ2-5; clone_size: NA; v_call: TRBV28; cdr3_aa: ASSDSSGKAQY
j_call: TRBJ2-3; clone_size: NA; v_call: TRBV15; cdr3_aa: ATSPGTSAQY
j_call: TRBJ1-1; clone_size: NA; v_call: TRBV5-8; cdr3_aa: ASSLPGLPVGGVNTEAF
j_call: TRBJ2-7; clone_size: few; v_call: TRBV4-2; cdr3_aa: ASSRQEPSEQY
j_call: TRBJ2-1; clone_size: NA; v_call: TRBV9; cdr3_aa: ASTRTHEQF
j_call: TRBJ2-1; clone_size: NA; v_call: TRBV27; cdr3_aa: ASSLGGRAWDEQF
j_call: TRBJ2-7; clone_size: NA; v_call: TRBV29-1; cdr3_aa: SVGKRGGFSYEQY
j_call: TRBJ2-7; clone_size: once; v_call: TRBV5-5; cdr3_aa: ASSLRLAGRSEQY
j_call: TRBJ1-5; clone_size: NA; v_call: TRBV27; cdr3_aa: ASSSLSNQPQH
j_call: TRBJ2-1; clone_size: NA; v_call: TRBV6-4; cdr3_aa: ASSDSHRTGEQF
j_call: TRBJ2-2; clone_size: NA; v_call: TRBV7-2; cdr3_aa: ASRILTGMNTGELF
j_call: TRBJ2-7; clone_size: NA; v_call: TRBV11-2; cdr3_aa: ASSLVSSPYEQY
j_call: TRBJ2-5; clone_size: NA; v_call: TRBV27; cdr3_aa: ASSRQGKETQY
j_call: TRBJ1-3; clone_size: NA; v_call: TRBV6-1; cdr3_aa: ASSADRTHRGNTIY
j_call: TRBJ2-7; clone_size: NA; v_call: TRBV7-9; cdr3_aa: ASSLWTGGRTYEQY
j_call: TRBJ1-1; clone_size: NA; v_call: TRBV10-2; cdr3_aa: ASNGPGNTEAF
j_call: TRBJ2-7; clone_size: NA; v_call: TRBV28; cdr3_aa: AITAAGPTYEQY
j_call: TRBJ2-7; clone_size: NA; v_call: TRBV5-5; cdr3_aa: ASSDPRGDSYEQY
j_call: TRBJ2-1; clone_size: NA; v_call: TRBV11-2; cdr3_aa: ASSLDTGYNEQF
j_call: TRBJ2-2; clone_size: NA; v_call: TRBV7-2; cdr3_aa: ASSLDCGINTGELF
j_call: TRBJ2-1; clone_size: few; v_call: TRBV30; cdr3_aa: AWSAGSGDNEQF
j_call: TRBJ2-6; clone_size: NA; v_call: TRBV18; cdr3_aa: ASSLIPGQGKASGANVLT
j_call: TRBJ2-7; clone_size: few; v_call: TRBV28; cdr3_aa: ASSPGDYSYEQY
j_call: TRBJ1-3; clone_size: NA; v_call: TRBV6-5; cdr3_aa: ASSSRQGRRNTIY
j_call: TRBJ2-7; clone_size: NA; v_call: TRBV6-1; cdr3_aa: ASGPCSREGDEQY
j_call: TRBJ2-2; clone_size: NA; v_call: TRBV28; cdr3_aa: ASRVNTGELF
j_call: TRBJ2-3; clone_size: few; v_call: TRBV7-3; cdr3_aa: ASSLNSSGMSDTQY
j_call: TRBJ1-5; clone_size: NA; v_call: TRBV4-2; cdr3_aa: ASSLSTGLPQH
j_call: TRBJ2-3; clone_size: NA; v_call: TRBV7-2; cdr3_aa: ASSLVGGGEGTDTQY
j_call: TRBJ1-1; clone_size: NA; v_call: TRBV19; cdr3_aa: ATHASNRAHTEAF
j_call: TRBJ2-7; clone_size: NA; v_call: TRBV28; cdr3_aa: ASSPLYYEQY
j_call: TRBJ1-5; clone_size: NA; v_call: TRBV28; cdr3_aa: ASINRDAIQPQH
j_call: TRBJ2-7; clone_size: NA; v_call: TRBV7-7; cdr3_aa: ASSLSPGVAGVGEQY
j_call: TRBJ1-1; clone_size: NA; v_call: TRBV7-9; cdr3_aa: ASSLGGDSLNTEAF
j_call: TRBJ1-2; clone_size: NA; v_call: TRBV7-9; cdr3_aa: ASSFRLPGPSIWGYT
j_call: TRBJ2-5; clone_size: NA; v_call: TRBV28; cdr3_aa: ASSPWGARGQETQY
j_call: TRBJ2-7; clone_size: NA; v_call: TRBV29-1; cdr3_aa: SVEVDRKSSYEQY
j_call: TRBJ1-2; clone_size: NA; v_call: TRBV2; cdr3_aa: ASSGQPWGYT
j_call: TRBJ1-2; clone_size: NA; v_call: TRBV18; cdr3_aa: ASSPPPTFGIYGYT
j_call: TRBJ2-7; clone_size: NA; v_call: TRBV14; cdr3_aa: ASSVRDHYEQY
j_call: TRBJ2-6; clone_size: NA; v_call: TRBV7-8; cdr3_aa: ASSLVRRVPGGSSGANVLT
j_call: TRBJ2-7; clone_size: NA; v_call: TRBV10-2; cdr3_aa: ASLGGPTYEQY
j_call: TRBJ2-7; clone_size: NA; v_call: TRBV7-9; cdr3_aa: ASSAPGLAGVGYEQY
j_call: TRBJ2-3; clone_size: NA; v_call: TRBV4-3; cdr3_aa: ASSQEISKDRGTDTQY
j_call: TRBJ2-3; clone_size: NA; v_call: TRBV9; cdr3_aa: ASSEEGHSTDTQY
j_call: TRBJ2-1; clone_size: NA; v_call: TRBV15; cdr3_aa: ATSLPGAAYNEQF
j_call: TRBJ2-7; clone_size: NA; v_call: TRBV28; cdr3_aa: ASSAHATGLAGDGCYEQY
j_call: TRBJ2-1; clone_size: once; v_call: TRBV27; cdr3_aa: ASSGGLAENYNEQF
j_call: TRBJ2-7; clone_size: once; v_call: TRBV7-9; cdr3_aa: ASSKTSSDEQY
j_call: TRBJ1-2; clone_size: few; v_call: TRBV28; cdr3_aa: ASSPREYNYGYT
j_call: TRBJ2-7; clone_size: NA; v_call: TRBV13; cdr3_aa: ASSLGRATYEQY
j_call: TRBJ1-2; clone_size: NA; v_call: TRBV6-6; cdr3_aa: ASSPKGVFGYT